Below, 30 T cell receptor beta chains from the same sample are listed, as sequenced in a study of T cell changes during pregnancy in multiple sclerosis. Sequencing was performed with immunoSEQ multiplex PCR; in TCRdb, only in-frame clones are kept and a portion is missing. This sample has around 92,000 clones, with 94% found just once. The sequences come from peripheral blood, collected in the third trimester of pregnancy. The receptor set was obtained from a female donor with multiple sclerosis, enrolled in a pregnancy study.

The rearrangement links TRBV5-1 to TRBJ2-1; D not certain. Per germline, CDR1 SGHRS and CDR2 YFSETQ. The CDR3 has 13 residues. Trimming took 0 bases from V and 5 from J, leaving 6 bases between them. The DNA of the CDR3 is TGCGCCAGCAGCTTGGTACTGGACAATGAGCAGTTCTTC. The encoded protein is CASSLVLDNEQFF.

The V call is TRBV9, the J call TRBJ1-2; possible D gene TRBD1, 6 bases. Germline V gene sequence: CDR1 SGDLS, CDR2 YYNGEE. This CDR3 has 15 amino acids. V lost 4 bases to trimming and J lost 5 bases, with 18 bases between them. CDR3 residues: CASSPGQILKYGYTF. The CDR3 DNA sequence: TGTGCCAGCAGCCCCGGACAGATTCTTAAGTATGGCTACACCTTC. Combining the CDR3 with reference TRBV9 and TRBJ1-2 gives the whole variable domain DSGVTQTPKHLITATGQRVTLRCSPRSGDLSVYWYQQSLDQGLQFLIQYYNGEERAKGNILERFSAQQFPDLHSELNLSSLELGDSALYFCASSPGQILKYGYTFGSGTRLTVV.

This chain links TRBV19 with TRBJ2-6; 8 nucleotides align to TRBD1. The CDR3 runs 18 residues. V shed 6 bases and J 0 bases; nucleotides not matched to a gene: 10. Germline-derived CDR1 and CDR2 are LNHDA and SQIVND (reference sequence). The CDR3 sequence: CASRMRGQGNSGANVLTF. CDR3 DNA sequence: TGTGCCAGTAGGATGAGAGGACAGGGTAACTCTGGGGCCAACGTCCTGACTTTC. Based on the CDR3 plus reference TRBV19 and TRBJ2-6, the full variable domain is DGGITQSPKYLFRKEGQNVTLSCEQNLNHDAMYWYRQDPGQGLRLIYYSQIVNDFQKGDIAEGYSVSREKKESFPLTVTSAQKNPTAFYLCASRMRGQGNSGANVLTFGAGSRLTVL.

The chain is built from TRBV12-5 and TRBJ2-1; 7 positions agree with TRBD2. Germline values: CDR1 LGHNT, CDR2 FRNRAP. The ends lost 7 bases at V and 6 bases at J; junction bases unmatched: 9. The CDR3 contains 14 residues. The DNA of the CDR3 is TGTGCTAGTGCCGCGGGAGTGTTGGCCAATGAGCAGTTCTTC. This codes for CASAAGVLANEQFF.

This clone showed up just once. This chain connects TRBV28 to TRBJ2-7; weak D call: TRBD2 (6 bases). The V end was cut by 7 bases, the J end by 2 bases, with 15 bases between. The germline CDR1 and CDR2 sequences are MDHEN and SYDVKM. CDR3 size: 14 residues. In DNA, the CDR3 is TGTGCCAGCACCCAGGGAATAGCGGCCTACGAGCAGTACTTC. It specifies CASTQGIAAYEQYF. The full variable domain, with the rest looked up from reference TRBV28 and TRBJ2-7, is DVKVTQSSRYLVKRTGEKVFLECVQDMDHENMFWYRQDPGLGLRLIYFSYDVKMKEKGDIPEGYSVSREKKERFSLILESASTNQTSMYLCASTQGIAAYEQYFGPGTRLTVT.

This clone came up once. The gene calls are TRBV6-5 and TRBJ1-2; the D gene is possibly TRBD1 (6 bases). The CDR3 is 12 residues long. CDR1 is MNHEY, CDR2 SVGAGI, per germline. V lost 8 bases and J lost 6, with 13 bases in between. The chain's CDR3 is CASQNTGNGYTF. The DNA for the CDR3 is TGTGCCAGCCAAAACACAGGGAATGGCTACACCTTC.

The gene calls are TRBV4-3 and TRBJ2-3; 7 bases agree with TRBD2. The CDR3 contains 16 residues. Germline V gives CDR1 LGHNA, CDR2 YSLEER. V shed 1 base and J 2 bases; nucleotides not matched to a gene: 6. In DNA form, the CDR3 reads TGCGCCAGCAGCCAAGGTCGGACTAGGGCCACAGATACGCAGTATTTT. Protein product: CASSQGRTRATDTQYF.

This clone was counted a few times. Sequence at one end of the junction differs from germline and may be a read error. CDR3 nucleotide sequence: TGTGCCAGCAGTTTGGGAAGTGGACTAGCGGGGTTC. As protein: CASSLGSGLAGF. The chain links TRBV28 to TRBJ2-7, with TRBD2 identical over 12 bases. Germline loops: CDR1 MDHEN, CDR2 SYDVKM. The CDR3 extends over 12 amino acids.

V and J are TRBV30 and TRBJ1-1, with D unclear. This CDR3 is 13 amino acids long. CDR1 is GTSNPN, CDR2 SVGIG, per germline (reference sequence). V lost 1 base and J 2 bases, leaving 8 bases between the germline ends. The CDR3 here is CAWSEEINTEAFF. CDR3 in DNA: TGTGCCTGGAGTGAGGAGATTAACACTGAAGCTTTCTTT.

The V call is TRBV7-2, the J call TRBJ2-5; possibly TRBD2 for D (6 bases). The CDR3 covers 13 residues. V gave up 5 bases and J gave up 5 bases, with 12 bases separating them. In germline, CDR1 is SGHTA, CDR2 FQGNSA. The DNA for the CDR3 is TGTGCCAGCAGCCCCGGGGGTTGGGAGACCCAGTACTTC. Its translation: CASSPGGWETQYF.

The CDR3 coding sequence is TGTGCCAGCAGCTTAGTTCTAGCGGGAGGGCCGAATGAGCAGTTCTTC. Protein: CASSLVLAGGPNEQFF. The chain uses TRBV11-2 and TRBJ2-1; TRBD2 matches at 12 bases. This CDR3 has 16 amino acids. V shed 1 base and J 7 bases; nucleotides not matched to a gene: 5. Per the germline V gene, CDR1 is SGHAT and CDR2 is FQNNGV.

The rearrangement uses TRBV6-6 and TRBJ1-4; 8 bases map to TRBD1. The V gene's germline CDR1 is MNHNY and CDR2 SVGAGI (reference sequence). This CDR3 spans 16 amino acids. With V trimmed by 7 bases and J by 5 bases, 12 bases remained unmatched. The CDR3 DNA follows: TGTGCCAGCACCTTGTACGGGACAGGCCTAAATGAAAAACTGTTTTTT. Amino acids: CASTLYGTGLNEKLFF.

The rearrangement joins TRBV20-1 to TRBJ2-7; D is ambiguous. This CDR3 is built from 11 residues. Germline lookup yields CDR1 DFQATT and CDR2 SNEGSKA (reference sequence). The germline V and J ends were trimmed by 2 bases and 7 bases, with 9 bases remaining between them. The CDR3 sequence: CSARNQKEQYF. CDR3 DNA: TGCAGTGCTAGAAACCAGAAGGAGCAGTACTTC.

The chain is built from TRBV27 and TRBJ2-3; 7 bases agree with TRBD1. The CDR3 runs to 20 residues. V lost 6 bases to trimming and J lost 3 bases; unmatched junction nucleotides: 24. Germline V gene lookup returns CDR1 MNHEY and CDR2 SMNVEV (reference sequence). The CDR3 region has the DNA TGTGCCAGCAGCACTTTCATCACTAGAACAGGGGTGAGAGGAACAGATACGCAGTATTTT. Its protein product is CASSTFITRTGVRGTDTQYF.

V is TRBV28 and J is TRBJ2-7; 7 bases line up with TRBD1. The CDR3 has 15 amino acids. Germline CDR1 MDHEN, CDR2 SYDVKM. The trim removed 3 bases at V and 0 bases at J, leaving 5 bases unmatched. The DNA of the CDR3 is TGTGCCAGCAGTTTCGACAGGGTCTACTCCTACGAGCAGTACTTC. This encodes CASSFDRVYSYEQYF.

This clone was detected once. CDR3 DNA sequence: TGTGCCTGGATCTGGTCAGGGCGCGGAAACACCATATATTTT. Translation: CAWIWSGRGNTIYF. V and J are TRBV30 and TRBJ1-3, with a possible D match to TRBD1 (5 bases). This CDR3 has 14 residues. Germline CDR1 and CDR2: GTSNPN and SVGIG (reference sequence). The ends were cut back, 4 bases at V and 4 bases at J, with 14 bases in the middle.

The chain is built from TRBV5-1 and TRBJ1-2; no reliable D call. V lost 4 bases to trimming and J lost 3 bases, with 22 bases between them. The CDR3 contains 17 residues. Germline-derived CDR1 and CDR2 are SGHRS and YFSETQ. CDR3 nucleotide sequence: TGCGCCAGCAGCCGAGCCGATATCCCGGAGTCGCACTATGGCTACACCTTC. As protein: CASSRADIPESHYGYTF. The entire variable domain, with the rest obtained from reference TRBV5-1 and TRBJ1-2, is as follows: KAGVTQTPRYLIKTRGQQVTLSCSPISGHRSVSWYQQTPGQGLQFLFEYFSETQRNKGNFPGRFSGRQFSNSRSEMNVSTLELGDSALYLCASSRADIPESHYGYTFGSGTRLTVV.

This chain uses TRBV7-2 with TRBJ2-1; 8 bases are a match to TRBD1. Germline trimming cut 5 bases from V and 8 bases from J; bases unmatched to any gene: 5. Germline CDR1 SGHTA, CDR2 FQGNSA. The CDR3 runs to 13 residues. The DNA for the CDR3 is TGTGCCAGCAGCCCGGACAGGGTCCATGAGCAGTTCTTC. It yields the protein CASSPDRVHEQFF.

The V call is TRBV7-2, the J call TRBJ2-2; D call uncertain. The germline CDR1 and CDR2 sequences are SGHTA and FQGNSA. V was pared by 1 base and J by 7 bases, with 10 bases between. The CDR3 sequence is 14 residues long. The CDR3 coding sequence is TGTGCCAGCAGCTTAGTGGTAGTGGTCGGGGAGCTGTTTTTT. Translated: CASSLVVVVGELFF.

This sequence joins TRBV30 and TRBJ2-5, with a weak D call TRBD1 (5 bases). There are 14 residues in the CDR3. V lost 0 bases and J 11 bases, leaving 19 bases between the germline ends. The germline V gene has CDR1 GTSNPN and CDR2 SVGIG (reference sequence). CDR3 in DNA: TGTGCCTGGAGTGTACTCAGGAGCAGGGCTGTGCAGTACTTC. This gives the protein CAWSVLRSRAVQYF.

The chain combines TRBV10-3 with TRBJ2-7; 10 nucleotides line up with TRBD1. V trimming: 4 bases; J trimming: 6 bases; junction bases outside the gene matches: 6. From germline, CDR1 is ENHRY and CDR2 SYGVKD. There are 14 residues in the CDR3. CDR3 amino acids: CAISARDRGLEQYF. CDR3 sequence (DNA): TGTGCCATCAGTGCCCGGGACAGGGGTCTCGAGCAGTACTTC.

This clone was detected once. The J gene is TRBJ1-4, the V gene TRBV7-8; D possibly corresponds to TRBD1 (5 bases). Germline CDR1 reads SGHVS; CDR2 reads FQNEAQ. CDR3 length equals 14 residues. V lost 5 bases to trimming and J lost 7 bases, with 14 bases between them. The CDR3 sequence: CASSVTGVGEKLFF. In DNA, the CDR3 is TGTGCCAGCAGCGTTACGGGGGTGGGTGAAAAACTGTTTTTT.

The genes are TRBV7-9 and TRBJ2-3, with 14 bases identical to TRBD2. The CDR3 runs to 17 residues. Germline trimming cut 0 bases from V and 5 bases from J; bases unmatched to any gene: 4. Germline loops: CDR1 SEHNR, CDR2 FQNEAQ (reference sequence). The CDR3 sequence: CASSLAPGLAGVDTQYF. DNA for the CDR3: TGTGCCAGCAGCTTAGCCCCGGGACTAGCGGGGGTAGATACGCAGTATTTT.

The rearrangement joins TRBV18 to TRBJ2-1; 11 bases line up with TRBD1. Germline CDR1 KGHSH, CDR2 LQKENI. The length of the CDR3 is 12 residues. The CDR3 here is CAGQGESNEQFF. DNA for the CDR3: TGTGCGGGACAGGGGGAAAGTAATGAGCAGTTCTTC.

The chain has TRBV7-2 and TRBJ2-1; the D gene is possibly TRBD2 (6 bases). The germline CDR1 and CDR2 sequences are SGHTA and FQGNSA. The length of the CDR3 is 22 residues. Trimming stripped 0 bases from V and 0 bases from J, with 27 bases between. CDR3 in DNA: TGTGCCAGCAGCTTAGCTTTGAGCGGCCGGCCTACGGGACTGAGCTCCTACAATGAGCAGTTCTTC. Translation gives CASSLALSGRPTGLSSYNEQFF. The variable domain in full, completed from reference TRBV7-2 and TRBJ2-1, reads GAGVSQSPSNKVTEKGKDVELRCDPISGHTALYWYRQSLGQGLEFLIYFQGNSAPDKSGLPSDRFSAERTGGSVSTLTIQRTQQEDSAVYLCASSLALSGRPTGLSSYNEQFFGPGTRLTVL.

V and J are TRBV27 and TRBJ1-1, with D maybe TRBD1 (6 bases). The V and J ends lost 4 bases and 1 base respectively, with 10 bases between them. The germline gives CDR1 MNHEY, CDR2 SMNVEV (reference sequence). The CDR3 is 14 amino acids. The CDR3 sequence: CASSYSDRNTEAFF. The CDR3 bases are TGTGCCAGCAGTTATTCGGACAGGAACACTGAAGCTTTCTTT.

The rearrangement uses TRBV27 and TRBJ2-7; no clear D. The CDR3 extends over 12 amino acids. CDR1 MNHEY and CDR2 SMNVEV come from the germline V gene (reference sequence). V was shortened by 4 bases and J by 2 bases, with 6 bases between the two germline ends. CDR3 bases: TGTGCCAGCAGTTCACAAACCTACGAGCAGTACTTC. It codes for CASSSQTYEQYF.

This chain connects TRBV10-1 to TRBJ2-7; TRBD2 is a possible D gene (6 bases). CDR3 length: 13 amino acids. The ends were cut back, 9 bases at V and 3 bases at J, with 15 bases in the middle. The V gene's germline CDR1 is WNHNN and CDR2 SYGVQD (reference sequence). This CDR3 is CARRTAGNYEQYF. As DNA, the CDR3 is TGCGCCAGACGCACGGCGGGGAACTACGAGCAGTACTTC.

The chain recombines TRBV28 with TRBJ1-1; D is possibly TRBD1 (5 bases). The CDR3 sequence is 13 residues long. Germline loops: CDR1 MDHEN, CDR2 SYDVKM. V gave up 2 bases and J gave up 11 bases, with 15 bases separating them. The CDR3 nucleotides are TGTGCCAGCAGTTTAGGTGGGGGGTCGGCGGCTTTCTTT. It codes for CASSLGGGSAAFF.

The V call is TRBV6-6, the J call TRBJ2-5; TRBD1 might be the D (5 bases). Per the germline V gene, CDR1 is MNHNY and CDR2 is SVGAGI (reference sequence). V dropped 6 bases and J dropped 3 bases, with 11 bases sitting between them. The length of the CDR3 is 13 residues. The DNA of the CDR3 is TGTGCCAGCAGCCTACCAGGGAAAGAGACCCAGTACTTC. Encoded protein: CASSLPGKETQYF.